The present entry profiles one T cell receptor beta chain with its context. Its specificity is unknown. 5'-RACE, quantitative and with molecular barcodes, yielded the TCR beta libraries. TCRdb recomputed calls from the 5' RACE reads with MiXCR, one row per CDR3 protein. The table records 700,000 or so distinct CDR3 sequences, around 20% of them present only once. With 7 bases clipped from V and 6 bases from J, the junction kept 8 bases outside the gene matches. The CDR3 is 15 residues long. CDR1 MNHEY and CDR2 SMNVEV come from the germline V gene (reference sequence). The source of the sample is a study of CD8 T cells in ankylosing spondylitis. Findings and caveats of the study: Within ankylosing spondylitis blood, a TCR beta motif made up of several highly homologous variants appeared to be characteristic.

The chain couples TRBV27 to TRBJ2-1; the match to TRBD2 covers 11 bases. The TCR originated in a male donor with ankylosing spondylitis. Sequencing used blood, either unsorted or a sorted T cell fraction (not recorded which). CDR3 DNA: TGTGCCAGCAAAAATAGCGGGAGGGGCGGCAATGAGCAGTTCTTC. Its protein product is CASKNSGRGGNEQFF.